The rows below give T cell receptor beta chains drawn from one sample of a study of shared clonotypes between healthy human individuals. Produced via immunoSEQ multiplex PCR; TCRdb's table is partial and in-frame only. The sample shows about 560,000 clones, 70% to 80% of them seen only once. Sequences were obtained from PBMCs. All receptors come from a woman in her thirties or forties in good health. Some clones in this sample may be carry-over from other donors' samples. The CDR3 runs from the conserved cysteine through the conserved F or W. The order of the fields is J gene, clone size, D gene, V gene, CDR3 DNA, CDR3 protein. A D gene is named only where the DNA matches it firmly. Part of the rows lack a size; the others show once, few, many or a class for expanded clones.

j_call: TRBJ2-7; clone_size: NA; d_call: TRBD2; v_call: TRBV9; cdr3_nt: TGTGCCAGCAGCCAAAGCGGGAGTAGTTACGAGCAGTACTTC; cdr3_aa: CASSQSGSSYEQYF
j_call: TRBJ1-5; clone_size: NA; d_call: NA; v_call: TRBV2; cdr3_nt: TGTGCCAGCAGTGGGACAATTATCCTTGATAGCAATCAGCCCCAGCATTTT; cdr3_aa: CASSGTIILDSNQPQHF
j_call: TRBJ2-7; clone_size: NA; d_call: NA; v_call: TRBV5-6; cdr3_nt: TGTGCCAGCAGCTTGGGCACCTACGAGCAGTACTTC; cdr3_aa: CASSLGTYEQYF
j_call: TRBJ2-1; clone_size: NA; d_call: TRBD2; v_call: TRBV10-2; cdr3_nt: TGCGCCAGCAGACCACTAGCGGGACCCTACAATGAGCAGTTCTTC; cdr3_aa: CASRPLAGPYNEQFF
j_call: TRBJ1-4; clone_size: NA; d_call: NA; v_call: TRBV4-1; cdr3_nt: TGCGCCAGCAGCCAAGTGCGGGGTGCCAATGAAAAACTGTTTTTT; cdr3_aa: CASSQVRGANEKLFF
j_call: TRBJ2-3; clone_size: few; d_call: TRBD2; v_call: TRBV19; cdr3_nt: TGTGCCAGTACCGTCCCGAGGACTAGCGGGAGTCGGAATGAGCGCACAGATACGCAGTATTTT; cdr3_aa: CASTVPRTSGSRNERTDTQYF
j_call: TRBJ2-7; clone_size: NA; d_call: TRBD2; v_call: TRBV7-2; cdr3_nt: TGTGCCAGCAGCTTATGGCGGGAGCCTCGATACGAGCAGTACTTC; cdr3_aa: CASSLWREPRYEQYF
j_call: TRBJ2-3; clone_size: NA; d_call: NA; v_call: TRBV5-6; cdr3_nt: TGTGCCAGCAGCTTGGGCCCGACTAGCACAGATACGCAGTATTTT; cdr3_aa: CASSLGPTSTDTQYF
j_call: TRBJ2-1; clone_size: NA; d_call: TRBD2; v_call: TRBV30; cdr3_nt: TGTGCCTGGGAGGGGTGGACTAGCGGGAGGGCCAGGGGCTACAATGAGCAGTTCTTC; cdr3_aa: CAWEGWTSGRARGYNEQFF
j_call: TRBJ1-1; clone_size: NA; d_call: NA; v_call: TRBV14; cdr3_nt: TGTGCCAGCAGCCAATGGGCAGGAAGGAACACTGAAGCTTTCTTT; cdr3_aa: CASSQWAGRNTEAFF
j_call: TRBJ1-2; clone_size: NA; d_call: NA; v_call: TRBV6-6; cdr3_nt: TGTGCCAGCAGTTACGGGTCAGAGGGAATTTGCTACACCTTC; cdr3_aa: CASSYGSEGICYTF
j_call: TRBJ2-1; clone_size: NA; d_call: TRBD1; v_call: TRBV9; cdr3_nt: TGTGCCAGCAGCGTAGTAGGGGGCATCAGCAATGAGCAGTTCTTC; cdr3_aa: CASSVVGGISNEQFF
j_call: TRBJ2-3; clone_size: few; d_call: NA; v_call: TRBV10-2; cdr3_nt: TGCGCCAGCAGTGAGAAGTTTGCAGATACGCAGTATTTT; cdr3_aa: CASSEKFADTQYF